This T cell receptor beta chain emerged from a study of CD8 T cells in Susac syndrome. Germline CDR1 and CDR2: LNHDA and SQIVND (reference sequence). The CDR3 consists of 14 residues. The ends were cut back, 6 bases at V and 2 bases at J, with 14 bases in the middle. About 0.5 to 1 ug RNA was reverse transcribed with random hexamers. MiXCR was run by TCRdb on the immunoSEQ multiplex PCR reads, yielding one entry per CDR3 protein. The table lists roughly 67,000 distinct CDR3 sequences, roughly 95% of them singletons, with 0.35% to 0.5% in the top ten. The sequence was obtained from a human donor with multiple sclerosis. Sequenced sample: CD8+ T cells from PBMCs. The chain uses TRBV19 and TRBJ2-7; D not certain. The CDR3 sequence is CASSVTPKTYEQYF. The CDR3 nucleotides are TGTGCCAGTAGCGTGACACCGAAGACCTACGAGCAGTACTTC.